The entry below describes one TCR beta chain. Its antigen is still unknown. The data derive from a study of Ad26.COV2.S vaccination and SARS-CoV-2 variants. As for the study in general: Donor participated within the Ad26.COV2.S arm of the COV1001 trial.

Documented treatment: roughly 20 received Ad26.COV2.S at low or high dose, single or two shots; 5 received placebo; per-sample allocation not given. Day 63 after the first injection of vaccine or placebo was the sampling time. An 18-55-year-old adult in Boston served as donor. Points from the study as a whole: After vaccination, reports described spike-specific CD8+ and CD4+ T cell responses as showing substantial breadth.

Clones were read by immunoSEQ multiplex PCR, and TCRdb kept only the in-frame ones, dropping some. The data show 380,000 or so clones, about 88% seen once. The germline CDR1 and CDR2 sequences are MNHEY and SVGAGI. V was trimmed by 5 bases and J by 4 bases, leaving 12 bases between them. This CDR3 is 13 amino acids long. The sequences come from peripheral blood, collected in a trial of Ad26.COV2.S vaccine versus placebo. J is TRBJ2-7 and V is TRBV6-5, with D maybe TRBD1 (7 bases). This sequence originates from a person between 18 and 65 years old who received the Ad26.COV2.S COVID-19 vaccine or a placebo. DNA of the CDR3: TGTGCCAGCAGTCCGGGGGACAGTTACGAGCAGTACTTC. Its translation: CASSPGDSYEQYF.